The following is a T cell receptor beta chain sequence with its context. Its target is not known. This CDR3 comprises 18 residues. The germline gives CDR1 MNHEY, CDR2 SVGAGI. Trimming removed 2 bases from V and 4 bases from J; junction bases left unmatched: 12. This sample is drawn from a study of post-analysis software for immune sequencing data. Study-level results: Among multiple sclerosis patients, normalized Chao1 diversity was significantly below that of controls. Strong co-clustering by F measure linked samples that shared a preparation batch. With TRBV5-6, TRBV5-1 and TRBV20-1 included, roughly five TRBV segments were more frequent in patients than in controls.

Sequencing libraries made from TCR beta cDNA carried unique molecular identifiers. One entry per CDR3 protein results from TCRdb running MiXCR on the PCR reads. Among roughly 800,000 distinct CDR3 sequences, approximately 50% were seen once, and the ten largest hold 4.6%. J is TRBJ1-2 and V is TRBV6-5; 11 nucleotides line up with TRBD1. The receptor was isolated from a girl under 18 with multiple sclerosis. The specimen was blood. The DNA for the CDR3 is TGTGCCAGCAGTTACCCGGGACAGGGGGTGGCCCCTGGCTATGGCTACACCTTC. It specifies CASSYPGQGVAPGYGYTF.